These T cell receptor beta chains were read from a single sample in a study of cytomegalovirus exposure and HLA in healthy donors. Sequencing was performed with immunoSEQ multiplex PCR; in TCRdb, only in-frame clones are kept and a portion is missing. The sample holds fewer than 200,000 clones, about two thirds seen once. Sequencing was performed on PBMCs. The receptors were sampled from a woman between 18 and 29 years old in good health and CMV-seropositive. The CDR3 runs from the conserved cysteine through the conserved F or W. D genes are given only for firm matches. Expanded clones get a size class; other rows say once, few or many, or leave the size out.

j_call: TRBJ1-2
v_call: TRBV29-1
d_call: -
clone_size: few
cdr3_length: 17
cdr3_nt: TGCAGCGTTGAAGACCCCGGTGGGGTGGACAGCGGCTATGGCTACACCTTC
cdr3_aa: CSVEDPGGVDSGYGYTF

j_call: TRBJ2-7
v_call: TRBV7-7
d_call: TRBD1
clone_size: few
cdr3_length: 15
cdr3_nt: TGTGCTAGCAGCCTAGAGACAGGGCCCTCCTACGAGCAGTACTTC
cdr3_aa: CASSLETGPSYEQYF

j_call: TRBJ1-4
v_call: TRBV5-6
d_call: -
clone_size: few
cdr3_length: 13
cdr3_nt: TGTGCCAGCAGCTTGGGCCAAGCTGAAAAACTGTTTTTT
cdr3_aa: CASSLGQAEKLFF

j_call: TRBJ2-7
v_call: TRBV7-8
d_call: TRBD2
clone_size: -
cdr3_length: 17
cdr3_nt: TGTGCCAGCAGCACCGTAGCGGGAGCCTTTACCTCCTACGAGCAGTACTTC
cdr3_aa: CASSTVAGAFTSYEQYF

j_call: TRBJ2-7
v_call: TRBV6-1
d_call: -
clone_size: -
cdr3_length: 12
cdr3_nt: TGTGCCAGCAGCTACAGGATCGGGGAGCAGTACTTC
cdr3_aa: CASSYRIGEQYF

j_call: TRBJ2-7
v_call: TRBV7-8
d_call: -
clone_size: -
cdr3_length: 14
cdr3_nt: TGTGCCACCTCGAGAGACTTCTTCGACTACGAGCAGTACTTC
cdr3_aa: CATSRDFFDYEQYF

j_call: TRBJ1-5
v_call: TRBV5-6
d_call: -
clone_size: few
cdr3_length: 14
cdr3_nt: TGTGCCAGCAGCTTCGGTCCAACAGCCCAGGTTAAGGATTTT
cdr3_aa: CASSFGPTAQVKDF

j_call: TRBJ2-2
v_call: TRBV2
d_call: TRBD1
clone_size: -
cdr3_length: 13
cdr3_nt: TGTGCCATAGGGGACAGGGGGGACGGGGAGCTGTTTTTT
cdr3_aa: CAIGDRGDGELFF

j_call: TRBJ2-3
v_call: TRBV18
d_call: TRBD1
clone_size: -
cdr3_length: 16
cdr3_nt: TGTGCCAGCTCACTAGACGGGACAGGACCTACAGATACGCAGTATTTT
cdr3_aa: CASSLDGTGPTDTQYF

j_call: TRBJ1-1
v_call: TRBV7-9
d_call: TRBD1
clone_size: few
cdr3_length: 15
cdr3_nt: TGTGCCAGCAGCTTAGCGCCAGACAGGGGGACTGAAGCTTTCTTT
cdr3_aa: CASSLAPDRGTEAFF

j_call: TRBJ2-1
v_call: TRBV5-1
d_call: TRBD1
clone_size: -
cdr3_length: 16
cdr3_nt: TGCGCCAGCCCCGTTACCAGACAGGGAAGGCTCAATGAGCAGTTCTTC
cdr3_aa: CASPVTRQGRLNEQFF

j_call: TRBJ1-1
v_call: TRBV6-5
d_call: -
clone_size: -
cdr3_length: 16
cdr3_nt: TGTGCCAGCAGTTACTTATCCACGGACAGGAACACTGAAGCTTTCTTT
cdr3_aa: CASSYLSTDRNTEAFF

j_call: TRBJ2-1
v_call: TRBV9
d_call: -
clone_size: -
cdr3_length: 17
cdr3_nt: TGTGCCAGCAGCGCACTCTCGTCTAGCGTACCCTACAATGAGCAGTTCTTC
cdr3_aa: CASSALSSSVPYNEQFF

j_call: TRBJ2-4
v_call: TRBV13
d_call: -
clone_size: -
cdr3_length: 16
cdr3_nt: TGTGCCAGCAGCTTAGGGGCCGCGGGAGCCAAAAACATTCAGTACTTC
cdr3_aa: CASSLGAAGAKNIQYF

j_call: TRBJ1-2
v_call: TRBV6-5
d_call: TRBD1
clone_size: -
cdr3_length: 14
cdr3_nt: TGTGCCAGCAGTTCCGGGACAGGGTCTTTTGGCTACACCTTC
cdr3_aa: CASSSGTGSFGYTF

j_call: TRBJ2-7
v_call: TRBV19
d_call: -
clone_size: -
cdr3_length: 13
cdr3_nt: TGTGCCAGTAGTACGGGGTATCGGTACGAGCAGTACTTC
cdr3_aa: CASSTGYRYEQYF

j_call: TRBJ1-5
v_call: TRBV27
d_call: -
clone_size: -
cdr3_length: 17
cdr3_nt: TGTGCCAGCAGTTCGGGAATGGGAGGATATAGCAATCAGCCCCAGCATTTT
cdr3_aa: CASSSGMGGYSNQPQHF

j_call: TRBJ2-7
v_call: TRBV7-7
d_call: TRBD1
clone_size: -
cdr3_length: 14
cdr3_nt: TGTGCTAGCAGCACCGGGGACAGGGACTACGAGCAGTACTTC
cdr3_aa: CASSTGDRDYEQYF